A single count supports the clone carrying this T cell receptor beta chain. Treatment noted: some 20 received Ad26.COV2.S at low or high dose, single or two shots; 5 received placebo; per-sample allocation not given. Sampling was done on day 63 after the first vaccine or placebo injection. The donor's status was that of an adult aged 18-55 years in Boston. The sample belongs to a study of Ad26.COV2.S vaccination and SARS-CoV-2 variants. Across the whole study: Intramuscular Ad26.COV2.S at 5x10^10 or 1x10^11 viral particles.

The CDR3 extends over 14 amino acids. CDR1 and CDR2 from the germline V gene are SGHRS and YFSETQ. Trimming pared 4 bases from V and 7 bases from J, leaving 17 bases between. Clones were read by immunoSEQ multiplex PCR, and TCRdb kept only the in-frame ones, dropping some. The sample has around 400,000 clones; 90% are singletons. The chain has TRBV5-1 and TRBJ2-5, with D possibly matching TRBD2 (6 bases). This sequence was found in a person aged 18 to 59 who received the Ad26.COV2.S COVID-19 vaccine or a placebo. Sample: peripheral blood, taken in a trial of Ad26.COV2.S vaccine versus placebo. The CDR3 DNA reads TGCGCCAGCAGCCAATCTAGCGTCCCAGGGACCCAGTACTTC. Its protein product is CASSQSSVPGTQYF.